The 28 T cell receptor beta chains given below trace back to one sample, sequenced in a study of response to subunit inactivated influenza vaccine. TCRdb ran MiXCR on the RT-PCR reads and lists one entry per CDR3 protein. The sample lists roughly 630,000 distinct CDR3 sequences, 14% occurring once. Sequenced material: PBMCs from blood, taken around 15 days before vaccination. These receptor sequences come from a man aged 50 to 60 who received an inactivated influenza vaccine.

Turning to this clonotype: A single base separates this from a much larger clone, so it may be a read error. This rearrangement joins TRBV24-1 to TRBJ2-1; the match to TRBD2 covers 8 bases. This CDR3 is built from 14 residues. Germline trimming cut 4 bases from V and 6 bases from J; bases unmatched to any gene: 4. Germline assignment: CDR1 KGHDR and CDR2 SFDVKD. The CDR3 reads CATSDGGGCNEQFF. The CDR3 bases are TGTGCCACCAGTGACGGGGGGGGATGCAATGAGCAGTTCTTC.

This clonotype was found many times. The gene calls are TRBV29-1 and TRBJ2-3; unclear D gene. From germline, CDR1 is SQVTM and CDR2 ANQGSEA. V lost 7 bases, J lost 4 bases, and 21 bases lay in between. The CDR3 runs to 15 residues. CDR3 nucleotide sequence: TGCAGCGCAAACGGCGGCGCAAGGGCCTCAGATACGCAGTATTTT. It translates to CSANGGARASDTQYF.

The CDR3 is CSALPGQGSRTQYF. For the CDR3, the DNA is TGCAGTGCTCTACCGGGACAGGGCTCCCGTACGCAGTATTTT. V is TRBV20-1 and J is TRBJ2-3; 9 bases line up with TRBD1. V lost 5 bases and J lost 8; bases outside the gene matches: 11. The CDR3 extends over 14 amino acids. Per germline, CDR1 DFQATT and CDR2 SNEGSKA (reference sequence).

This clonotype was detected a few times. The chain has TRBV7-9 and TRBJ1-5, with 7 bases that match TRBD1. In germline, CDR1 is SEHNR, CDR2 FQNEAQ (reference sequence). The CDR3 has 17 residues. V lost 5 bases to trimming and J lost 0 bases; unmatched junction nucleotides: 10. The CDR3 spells CASSPGTVFYSNQPQHF. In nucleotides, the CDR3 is TGTGCCAGCAGCCCAGGGACAGTCTTTTATAGCAATCAGCCCCAGCATTTT.

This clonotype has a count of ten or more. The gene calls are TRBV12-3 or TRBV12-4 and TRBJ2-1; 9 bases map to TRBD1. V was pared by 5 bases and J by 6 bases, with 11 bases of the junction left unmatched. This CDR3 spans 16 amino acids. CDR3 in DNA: TGTGCCAGCAGTCCCGGGACAGGGATTCTAGGCAATGAGCAGTTCTTC. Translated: CASSPGTGILGNEQFF.

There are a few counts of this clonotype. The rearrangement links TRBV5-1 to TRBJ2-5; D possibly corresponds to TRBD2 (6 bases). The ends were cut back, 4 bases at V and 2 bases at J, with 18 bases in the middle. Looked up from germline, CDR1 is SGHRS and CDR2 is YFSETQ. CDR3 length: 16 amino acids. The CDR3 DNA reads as TGCGCCAGCAGCCGCGGGACTCCAAACCTACAAGAGACCCAGTACTTC. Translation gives CASSRGTPNLQETQYF. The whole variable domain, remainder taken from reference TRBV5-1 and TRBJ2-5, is KAGVTQTPRYLIKTRGQQVTLSCSPISGHRSVSWYQQTPGQGLQFLFEYFSETQRNKGNFPGRFSGRQFSNSRSEMNVSTLELGDSALYLCASSRGTPNLQETQYFGPGTRLLVL.

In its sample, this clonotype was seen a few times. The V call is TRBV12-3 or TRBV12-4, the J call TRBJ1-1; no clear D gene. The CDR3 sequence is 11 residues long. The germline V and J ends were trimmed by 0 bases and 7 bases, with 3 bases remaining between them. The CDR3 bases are TGTGCCAGCAGTTTAGCATTTGAAGCTTTCTTT. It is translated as CASSLAFEAFF.

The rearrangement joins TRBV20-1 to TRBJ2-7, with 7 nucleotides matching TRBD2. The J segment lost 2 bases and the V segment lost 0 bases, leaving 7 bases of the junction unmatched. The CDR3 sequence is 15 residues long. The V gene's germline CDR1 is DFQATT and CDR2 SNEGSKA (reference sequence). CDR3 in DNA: TGCAGTGCTAGAGAGGGGGGGACCGTCGCCTACGAGCAGTACTTC. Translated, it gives CSAREGGTVAYEQYF.

The CDR3 here is CASRTGTSGTNEQFF. In DNA, the CDR3 is TGTGCCAGCAGGACCGGGACTAGCGGGACAAATGAGCAGTTCTTC. The chain couples TRBV12-3 or TRBV12-4 to TRBJ2-1; TRBD2 matches 13 bases. This CDR3 region has 15 residues. With 6 bases clipped from V and 7 bases from J, the junction kept 6 bases outside the gene matches.

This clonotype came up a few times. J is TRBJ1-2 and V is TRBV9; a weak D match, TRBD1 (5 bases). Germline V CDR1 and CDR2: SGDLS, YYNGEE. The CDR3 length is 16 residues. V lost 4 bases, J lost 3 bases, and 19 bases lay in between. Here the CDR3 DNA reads TGTGCCAGCAGCTCCACCCTCTCGGGGCGACACTATGGCTACACCTTC. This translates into CASSSTLSGRHYGYTF.

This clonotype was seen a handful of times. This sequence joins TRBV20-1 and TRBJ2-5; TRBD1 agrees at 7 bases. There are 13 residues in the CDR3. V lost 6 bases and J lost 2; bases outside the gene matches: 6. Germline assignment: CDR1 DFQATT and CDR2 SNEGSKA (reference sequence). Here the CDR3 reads CSAKTGPQETQYF. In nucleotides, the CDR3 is TGCAGTGCCAAGACAGGGCCTCAAGAGACCCAGTACTTC.

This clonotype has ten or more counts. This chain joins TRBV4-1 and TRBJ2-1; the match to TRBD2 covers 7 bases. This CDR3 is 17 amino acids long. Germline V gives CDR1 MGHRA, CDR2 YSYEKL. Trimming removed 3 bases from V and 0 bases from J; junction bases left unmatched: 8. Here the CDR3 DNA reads TGCGCCAGCAGCCATGTGATCGGGGGGAGCTCCTACAATGAGCAGTTCTTC. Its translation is CASSHVIGGSSYNEQFF.

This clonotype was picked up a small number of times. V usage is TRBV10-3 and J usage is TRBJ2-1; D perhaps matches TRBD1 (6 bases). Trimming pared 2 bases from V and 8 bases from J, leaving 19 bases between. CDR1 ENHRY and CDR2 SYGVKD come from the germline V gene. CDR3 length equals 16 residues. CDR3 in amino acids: CAISEMAGASWDEQFF. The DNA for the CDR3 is TGTGCCATCAGTGAGATGGCAGGGGCGTCTTGGGATGAGCAGTTCTTC.

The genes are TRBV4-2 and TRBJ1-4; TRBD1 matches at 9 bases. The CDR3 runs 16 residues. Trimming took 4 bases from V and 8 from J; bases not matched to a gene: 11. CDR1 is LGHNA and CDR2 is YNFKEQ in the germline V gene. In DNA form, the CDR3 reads TGTGCCAGCAGCCGATGGGATGGGACAGGGATGGAAAAACTGTTTTTT. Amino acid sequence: CASSRWDGTGMEKLFF.

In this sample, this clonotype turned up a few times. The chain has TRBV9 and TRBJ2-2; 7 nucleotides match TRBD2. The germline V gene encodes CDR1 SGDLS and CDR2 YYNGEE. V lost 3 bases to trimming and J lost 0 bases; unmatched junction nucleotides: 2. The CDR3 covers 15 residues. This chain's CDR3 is CASSESGANTGELFF. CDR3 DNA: TGTGCCAGCAGCGAAAGCGGGGCGAACACCGGGGAGCTGTTTTTT.

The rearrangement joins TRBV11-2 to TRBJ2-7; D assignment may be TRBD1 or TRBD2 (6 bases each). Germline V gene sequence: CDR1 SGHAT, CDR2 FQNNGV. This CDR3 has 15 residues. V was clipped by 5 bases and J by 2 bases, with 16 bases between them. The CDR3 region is CASSHPGGTPYEQYF. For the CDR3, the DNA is TGTGCCAGCAGCCATCCAGGCGGGACACCCTACGAGCAGTACTTC. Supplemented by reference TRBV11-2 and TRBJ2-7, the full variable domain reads EAGVAQSPRYKIIEKRQSVAFWCNPISGHATLYWYQQILGQGPKLLIQFQNNGVVDDSQLPKDRFSAERLKGVDSTLKIQPAKLEDSAVYLCASSHPGGTPYEQYFGPGTRLTVT.

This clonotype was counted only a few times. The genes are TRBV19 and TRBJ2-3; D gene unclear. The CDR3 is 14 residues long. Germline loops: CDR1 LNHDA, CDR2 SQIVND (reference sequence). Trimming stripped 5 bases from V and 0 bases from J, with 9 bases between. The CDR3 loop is CASSLRHSTDTQYF. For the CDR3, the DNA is TGTGCCAGTAGTCTCCGACACAGCACAGATACGCAGTATTTT.

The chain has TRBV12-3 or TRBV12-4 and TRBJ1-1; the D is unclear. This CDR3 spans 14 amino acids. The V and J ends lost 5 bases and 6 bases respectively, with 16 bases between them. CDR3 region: CASSNSDGVPEAFF. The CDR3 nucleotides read TGTGCCAGCAGTAACTCGGACGGGGTTCCTGAAGCTTTCTTT.

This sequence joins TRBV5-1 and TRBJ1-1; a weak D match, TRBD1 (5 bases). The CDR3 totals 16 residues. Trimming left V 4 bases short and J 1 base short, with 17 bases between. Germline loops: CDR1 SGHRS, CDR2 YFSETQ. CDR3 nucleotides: TGCGCCAGCAGCCATCTAACGGGGCCTTCGAACACTGAAGCTTTCTTT. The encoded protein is CASSHLTGPSNTEAFF.

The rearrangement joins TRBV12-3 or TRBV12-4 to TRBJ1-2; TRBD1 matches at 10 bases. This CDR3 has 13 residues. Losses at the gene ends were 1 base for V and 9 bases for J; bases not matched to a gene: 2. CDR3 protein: CASSLGQGASYTF. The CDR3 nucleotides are TGTGCCAGCAGTTTAGGACAGGGGGCGAGCTACACCTTC.

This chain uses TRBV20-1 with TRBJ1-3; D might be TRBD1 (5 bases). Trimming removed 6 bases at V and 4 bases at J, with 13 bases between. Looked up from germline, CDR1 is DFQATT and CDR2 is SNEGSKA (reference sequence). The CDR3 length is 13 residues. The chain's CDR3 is CSAARAFGNTIYF. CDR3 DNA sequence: TGCAGTGCCGCCAGGGCTTTCGGAAACACCATATATTTT.

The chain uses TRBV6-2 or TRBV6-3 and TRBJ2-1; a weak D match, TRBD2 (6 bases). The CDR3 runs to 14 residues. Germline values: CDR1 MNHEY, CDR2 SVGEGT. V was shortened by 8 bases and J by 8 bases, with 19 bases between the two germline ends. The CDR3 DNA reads TGTGCCAGCTCTCCCCGGCGGGACTGGTATGAGCAGTTCTTC. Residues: CASSPRRDWYEQFF.

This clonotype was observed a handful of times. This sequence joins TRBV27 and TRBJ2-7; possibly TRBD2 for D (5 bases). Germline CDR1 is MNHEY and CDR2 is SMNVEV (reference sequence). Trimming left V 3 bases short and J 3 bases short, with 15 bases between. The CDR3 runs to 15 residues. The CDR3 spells CASSFSRGSGYEQYF. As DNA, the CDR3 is TGTGCCAGCAGTTTTTCCAGAGGGTCGGGCTACGAGCAGTACTTC.

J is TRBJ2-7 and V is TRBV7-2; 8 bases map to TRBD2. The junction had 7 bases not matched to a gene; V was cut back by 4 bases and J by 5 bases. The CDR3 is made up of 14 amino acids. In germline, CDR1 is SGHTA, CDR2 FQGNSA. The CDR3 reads CASSSGLAPNEQYF. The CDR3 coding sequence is TGTGCCAGCAGCTCAGGACTAGCACCCAACGAGCAGTACTTC.

The chain's CDR3 is CASSPGLASGTQYF. The CDR3 nucleotides read TGTGCCAGCAGCCCTGGACTAGCCAGCGGTACGCAGTATTTT. The chain employs TRBV11-2 and TRBJ2-3, with TRBD2 identical over 8 bases. Germline V gene lookup returns CDR1 SGHAT and CDR2 FQNNGV. The CDR3 totals 14 residues. V dropped 5 bases and J dropped 8; count of bases not matched to a gene: 9.

The CDR3 protein is CAWSVAKGYTF. CDR3 DNA sequence: TGTGCCTGGAGTGTAGCTAAGGGCTACACCTTC. The V call is TRBV30, the J call TRBJ1-2; D is unresolved. Germline CDR1 is GTSNPN and CDR2 is SVGIG (reference sequence). The V gene lost 0 bases and the J gene lost 8 bases, with 7 bases spanning the gap. The CDR3 loop spans 11 amino acids.

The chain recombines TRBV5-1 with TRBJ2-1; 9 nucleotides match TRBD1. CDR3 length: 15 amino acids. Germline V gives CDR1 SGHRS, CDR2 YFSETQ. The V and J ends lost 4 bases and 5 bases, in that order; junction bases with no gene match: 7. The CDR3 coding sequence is TGCGCCAGCAGCGCCGGGACAGGGAACCACAATGAGCAGTTCTTC. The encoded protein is CASSAGTGNHNEQFF.

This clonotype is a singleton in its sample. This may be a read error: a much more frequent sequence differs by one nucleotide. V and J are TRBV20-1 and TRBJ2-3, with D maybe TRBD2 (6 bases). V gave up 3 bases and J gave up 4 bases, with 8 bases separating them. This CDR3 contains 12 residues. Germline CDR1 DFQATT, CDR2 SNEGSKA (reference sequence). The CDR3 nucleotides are TGCAGTGCTAGTGGGGACTCAGATACGCAGTATTTT. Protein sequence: CSASGDSDTQYF.